This entry concerns a single T cell receptor beta chain. Germline V gene data show CDR1 as SGHDT and CDR2 as YYEEEE. The CDR3 sequence is 12 residues long. V lost 5 bases and J lost 8, with 13 bases in between. Per the original data handling: Amplification of reference gene primers was used by the study to estimate nucleated cell counts. TCRdb keeps only in-frame clones here, not all; method: immunoSEQ multiplex PCR. Clonal size and the V and J genes are those of that table, whereas D and trimming came from the DNA. The profile shows approximately 220,000 clones, approximately 85% of them singletons. This sample is drawn from a study of blood T cell repertoires in COVID-19. On the study more broadly: Donors in the United States, Italy and Spain gave samples during acute or convalescent COVID-19. T cells, B-cell-depleted T cells, or PBMCs supplied cDNA or gDNA.

Input material: peripheral blood. The receptor was derived from a middle-aged man who had recovered from COVID-19. This sequence joins TRBV5-6 and TRBJ1-2; no definite D call. CDR3 bases: TGTGCCAGCAGACTAACACGCGGGGGCTACACCTTC. As protein: CASRLTRGGYTF.